This T cell receptor beta chain was found in a study of regulatory T cells in long-lasting Graves disease. TCR beta libraries were built with iRepertoire HTBI primers and Arm-PCR of CDR3 regions. From the multiplex PCR reads, TCRdb called clonotypes with MiXCR, one entry per CDR3 protein. This sample has roughly 560,000 distinct CDR3 sequences, with approximately 16% found just once. This clonotype was found many times. The CDR3 contains 15 residues. Germline V gene sequence: CDR1 SNHLY, CDR2 FYNNEI. Deletions cut 6 bases from V and 1 base from J, with 12 bases between. The time point here: newly diagnosed GD, antithyroid drugs for less than 3 months. Construction of the TCR library relied on RNA isolated from PBMCs. In each case, Graves' disease was diagnosed per American Thyroid Association guidelines. These same data were also listed under a study on T cells in Graves' hyperthyroidism and ophthalmopathy. This second study notes: Within blood appeared most thyroid clonotypes that had expanded above 0.001.

This sample comprised peripheral blood mononuclear cells (PBMCs), obtained at new diagnosis, from a patient treated with antithyroid drugs. The sequence came from a woman aged 35-60 years with Graves disease. The chain uses TRBV2 and TRBJ1-4, with D perhaps TRBD1 (5 bases). CDR3: CASRNRDVTNEKLFF. CDR3 coding DNA: TGTGCCAGCAGGAATAGGGACGTAACTAATGAAAAACTGTTTTTT. The full variable domain, in which reference TRBV2 and TRBJ1-4 provide the parts outside the CDR3, is EPEVTQTPSHQVTQMGQEVILRCVPISNHLYFYWYRQILGQKVEFLVSFYNNEISEKSEIFDDQFSVERPDGSNFTLKIRSTKLEDSAMYFCASRNRDVTNEKLFFGSGTQLSVL.